This T cell receptor (beta chain) was obtained from a study of T cells in Graves' hyperthyroidism and ophthalmopathy. General observations from the study: In blood, most of the thyroid clonotypes expanded above 0.001 were also present.

With 7 bases clipped from V and 5 bases from J, the junction kept 10 bases outside the gene matches. Germline V gene lookup returns CDR1 DFQATT and CDR2 SNEGSKA (reference sequence). The CDR3 runs to 14 residues. The patients, who ranged from 18 to 65 in age, presented with newly diagnosed hyperthyroidism lasting under 2 months. Clinical symptoms, serum thyroxine and TRAb, thyroid ultrasound and orbital computed tomography were used for the diagnoses. Amplification of TCR beta CDR3 regions used RNA as the template. The HTBI set primed first-round TCR CDR3 RT-PCR. Using its own MiXCR run on the multiplex PCR reads, TCRdb lists one record per CDR3 protein. Among around 440,000 distinct CDR3 sequences listed, around 14% were seen once. This clonotype has at least ten counts. Antigen specificity is unknown.

Specimen: blood. The TCR was taken from a woman aged 18-30 years with Graves' hyperthyroidism. This rearrangement joins TRBV20-1 to TRBJ2-5; 10 nucleotides align to TRBD2. CDR3 loop: CSVKSSGGYETQYF. CDR3 nucleotide sequence: TGCAGTGTGAAGTCTAGCGGGGGATACGAGACCCAGTACTTC.